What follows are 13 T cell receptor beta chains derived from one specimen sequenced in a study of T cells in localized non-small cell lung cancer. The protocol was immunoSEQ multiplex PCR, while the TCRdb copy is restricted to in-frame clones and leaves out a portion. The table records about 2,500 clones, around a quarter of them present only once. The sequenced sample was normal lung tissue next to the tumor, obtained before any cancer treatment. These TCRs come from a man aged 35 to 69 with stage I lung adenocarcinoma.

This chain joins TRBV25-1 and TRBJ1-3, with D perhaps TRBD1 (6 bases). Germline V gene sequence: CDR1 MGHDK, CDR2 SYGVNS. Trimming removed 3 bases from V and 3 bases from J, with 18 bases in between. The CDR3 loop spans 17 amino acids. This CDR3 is CASSEPLQGLFGNTIYF. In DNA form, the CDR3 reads TGTGCCAGCAGTGAGCCTCTACAGGGACTGTTTGGAAACACCATATATTTT.

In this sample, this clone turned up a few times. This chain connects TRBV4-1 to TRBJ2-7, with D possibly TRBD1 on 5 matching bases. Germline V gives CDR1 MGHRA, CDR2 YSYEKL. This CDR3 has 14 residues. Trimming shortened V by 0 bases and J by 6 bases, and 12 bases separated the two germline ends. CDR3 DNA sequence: TGCGCCAGCAGCCAAGAAGAAGGGGTCGGCGAGCAGTACGTC. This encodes CASSQEEGVGEQYV.

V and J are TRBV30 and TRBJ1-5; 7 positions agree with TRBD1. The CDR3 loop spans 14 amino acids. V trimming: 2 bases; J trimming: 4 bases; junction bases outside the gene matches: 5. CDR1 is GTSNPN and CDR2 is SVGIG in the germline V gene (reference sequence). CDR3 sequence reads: CAWSPGTVNQPQHF. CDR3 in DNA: TGTGCCTGGAGTCCAGGGACAGTTAATCAGCCCCAGCATTTT.

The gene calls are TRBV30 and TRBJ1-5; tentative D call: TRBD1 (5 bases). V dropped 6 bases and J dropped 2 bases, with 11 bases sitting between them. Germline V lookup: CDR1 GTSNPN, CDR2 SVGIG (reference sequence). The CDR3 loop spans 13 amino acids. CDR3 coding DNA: TGTGCCTGTCAGGGTTTGGGCAATCAGCCCCAGCATTTT. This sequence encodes CACQGLGNQPQHF. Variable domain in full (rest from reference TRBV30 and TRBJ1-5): SQTIHQWPATLVQPVGSPLSLECTVEGTSNPNLYWYRQAAGRGLQLLFYSVGIGQISSEVPQNLSASRPQDRQFILSSKKLLLSDSGFYLCACQGLGNQPQHFGDGTRLSIL.

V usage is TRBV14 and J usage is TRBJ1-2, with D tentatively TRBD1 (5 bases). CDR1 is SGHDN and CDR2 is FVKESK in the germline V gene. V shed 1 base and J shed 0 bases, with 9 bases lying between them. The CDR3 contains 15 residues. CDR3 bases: TGTGCCAGCAGCCAAGTTGGGGCAGCTAACTATGGCTACACCTTC. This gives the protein CASSQVGAANYGYTF.

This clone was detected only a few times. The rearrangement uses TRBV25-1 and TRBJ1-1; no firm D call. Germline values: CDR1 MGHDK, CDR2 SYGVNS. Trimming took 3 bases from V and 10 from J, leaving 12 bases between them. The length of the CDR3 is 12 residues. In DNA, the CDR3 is TGTGCCAGCAGTGACCGGGGAAGAGGAGCTTTCTTT. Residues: CASSDRGRGAFF.

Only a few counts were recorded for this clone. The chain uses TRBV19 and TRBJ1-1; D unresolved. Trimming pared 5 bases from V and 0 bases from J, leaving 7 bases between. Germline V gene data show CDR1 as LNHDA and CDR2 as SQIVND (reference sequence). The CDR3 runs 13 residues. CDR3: CASSAGLNTEAFF. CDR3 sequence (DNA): TGTGCCAGTAGTGCGGGCCTGAACACTGAAGCTTTCTTT. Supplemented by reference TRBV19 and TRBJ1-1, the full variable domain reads DGGITQSPKYLFRKEGQNVTLSCEQNLNHDAMYWYRQDPGQGLRLIYYSQIVNDFQKGDIAEGYSVSREKKESFPLTVTSAQKNPTAFYLCASSAGLNTEAFFGQGTRLTVV.

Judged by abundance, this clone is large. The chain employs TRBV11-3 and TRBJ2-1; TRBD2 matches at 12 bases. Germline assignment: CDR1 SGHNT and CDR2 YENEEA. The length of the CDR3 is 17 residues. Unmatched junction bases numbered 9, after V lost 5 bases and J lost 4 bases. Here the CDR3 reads CASSRTTSGSVYNEQFF. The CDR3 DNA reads TGTGCCAGCAGCCGGACGACTAGCGGGAGTGTTTACAATGAGCAGTTCTTC.

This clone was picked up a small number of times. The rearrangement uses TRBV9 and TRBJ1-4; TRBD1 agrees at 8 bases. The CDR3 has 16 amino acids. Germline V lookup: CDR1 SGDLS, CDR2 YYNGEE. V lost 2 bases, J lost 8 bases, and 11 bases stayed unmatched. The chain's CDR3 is CASSVGGQGAQEKLFF. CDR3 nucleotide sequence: TGTGCCAGCAGCGTTGGGGGTCAGGGGGCTCAGGAAAAACTGTTTTTT.

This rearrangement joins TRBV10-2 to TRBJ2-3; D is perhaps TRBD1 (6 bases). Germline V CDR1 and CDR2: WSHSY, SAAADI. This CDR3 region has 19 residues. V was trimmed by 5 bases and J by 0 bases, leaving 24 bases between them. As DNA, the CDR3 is TGCGCCAGCAGTTACGGCCTTTGGGGACAACTCTTTAGCACAGATACGCAGTATTTT. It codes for CASSYGLWGQLFSTDTQYF.

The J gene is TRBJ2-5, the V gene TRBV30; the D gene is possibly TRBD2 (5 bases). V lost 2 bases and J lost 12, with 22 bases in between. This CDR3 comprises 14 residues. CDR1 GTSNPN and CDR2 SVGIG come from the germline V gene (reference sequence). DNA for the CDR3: TGTGCCTGGAGTCGGGGAGCAGCCGAGGTTAATAAGTACTTC. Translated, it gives CAWSRGAAEVNKYF.

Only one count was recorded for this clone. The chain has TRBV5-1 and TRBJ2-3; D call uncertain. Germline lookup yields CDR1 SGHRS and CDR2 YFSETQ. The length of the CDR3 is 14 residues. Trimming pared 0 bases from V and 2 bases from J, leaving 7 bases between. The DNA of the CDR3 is TGCGCCAGCAGCTTGGTTCCAGACACAGATACGCAGTATTTT. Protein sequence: CASSLVPDTDTQYF.

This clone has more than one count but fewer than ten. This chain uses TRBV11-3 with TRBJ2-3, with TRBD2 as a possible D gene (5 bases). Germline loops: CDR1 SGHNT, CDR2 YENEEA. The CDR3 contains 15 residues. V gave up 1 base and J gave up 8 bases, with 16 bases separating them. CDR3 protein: CASSLVRGPAGTQYF. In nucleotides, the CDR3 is TGTGCCAGCAGCTTAGTGCGCGGGCCAGCAGGTACGCAGTATTTT.